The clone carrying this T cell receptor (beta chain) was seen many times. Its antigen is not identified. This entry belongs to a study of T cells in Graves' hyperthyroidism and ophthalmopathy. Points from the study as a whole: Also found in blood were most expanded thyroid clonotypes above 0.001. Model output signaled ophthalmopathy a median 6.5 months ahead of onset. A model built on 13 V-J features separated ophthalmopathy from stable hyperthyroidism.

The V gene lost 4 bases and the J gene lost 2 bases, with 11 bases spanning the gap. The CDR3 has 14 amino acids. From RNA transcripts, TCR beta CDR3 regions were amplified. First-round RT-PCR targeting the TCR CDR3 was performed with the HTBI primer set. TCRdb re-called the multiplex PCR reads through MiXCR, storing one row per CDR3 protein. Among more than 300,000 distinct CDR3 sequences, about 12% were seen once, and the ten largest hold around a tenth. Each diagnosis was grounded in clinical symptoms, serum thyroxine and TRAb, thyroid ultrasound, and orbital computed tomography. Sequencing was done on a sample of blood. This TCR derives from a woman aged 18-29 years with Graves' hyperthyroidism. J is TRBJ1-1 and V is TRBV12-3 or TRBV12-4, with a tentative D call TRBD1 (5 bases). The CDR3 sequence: CASSSGHSNTEAFF. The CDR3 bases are TGTGCCAGCAGTTCAGGACATTCAAACACTGAAGCTTTCTTT.